A selection of T cell receptor beta chains follows, all from one sample in a study of beta chain features in type 1 diabetes. The method was immunoSEQ multiplex PCR; TCRdb's version includes in-frame clones alone and lacks a portion of them. Here the sample spans about 650,000 clones, about an eighth being singletons. The material sequenced was naive CD4+ T cells from blood. These receptor sequences come from a man younger than 45 with type 1 diabetes. Each CDR3 is given with its conserved first and last residue. The D gene is left open where the match is weak. Clone size is given for some rows only: seen once, a few or many times, or a class if the clone is expanded.

CASSEYLAGSTDTQYF	TGTGCCAGCAGTGAATATCTAGCGGGGAGCACAGATACGCAGTATTTT	TRBV25-1	TRBD2	TRBJ2-3	-
CASSGDIETQYF	TGTGCCAGCAGCGGGGACATTGAGACGCAGTATTTT	TRBV6-5	-	TRBJ2-3	-
CASSGSRAGANVLTF	TGTGCCAGCAGCGGTTCGCGGGCTGGGGCCAACGTCCTGACTTTC	TRBV2	-	TRBJ2-6	-
CASSLGLRTGDNEQFF	TGTGCCAGCAGCTTAGGCCTCCGGACAGGGGACAATGAGCAGTTCTTC	TRBV11-2	TRBD1	TRBJ2-1	-
CASRGTATGEQYF	TGTGCCAGCAGGGGAACGGCAACGGGGGAGCAGTACTTC	TRBV2	-	TRBJ2-7	-
CASRNSKGAGTDTQYF	TGCGCCAGCAGAAACTCCAAGGGGGCCGGCACAGATACGCAGTATTTT	TRBV5-1	TRBD1	TRBJ2-3	-
CASRKTSGAGDTQYF	TGTGCCAGCAGGAAAACTAGCGGGGCCGGGGATACGCAGTATTTT	TRBV5-4	TRBD2	TRBJ2-3	-
CASSHRVGDEKLFF	TGTGCCAGCAGCCACAGGGTAGGAGATGAAAAACTGTTTTTT	TRBV7-6	-	TRBJ1-4	few
CASSLGLGATRETQYF	TGCGCCAGCAGCTTGGGACTAGGAGCCACCAGAGAGACCCAGTACTTC	TRBV5-1	-	TRBJ2-5	few
CASQKEGRNSPLHF	TGTGCCAGCCAGAAGGAGGGAAGGAATTCACCCCTCCACTTT	TRBV9	-	TRBJ1-6	-
CASSSLGVSYNSPLHF	TGTGCCAGCAGCTCCCTAGGGGTTTCCTATAATTCACCCCTCCACTTT	TRBV5-6	-	TRBJ1-6	few